This entry lists 26 T cell receptor beta chains sequenced from one sample in a study of graft-versus-host responses after intestinal transplantation. Using immunoSEQ multiplex PCR, the repertoire was profiled, and TCRdb retains in-frame clones only, with some absent. The table lists tens of thousands of clones, 90% of them singletons. No antigen has been assigned to these receptors. The sequences come from unstimulated CD8+ T cells sorted from spleen or lymph node cells, collected before intestinal transplant. Every receptor here comes from a human donor who received an intestinal transplant.

The V and J genes are TRBV19 and TRBJ2-1; the match to TRBD2 covers 9 bases. The ends lost 3 bases at V and 0 bases at J; junction bases unmatched: 6. Germline V gene lookup returns CDR1 LNHDA and CDR2 SQIVND (reference sequence). The CDR3 extends over 17 amino acids. The CDR3 coding sequence is TGTGCCAGTAGTATTAATAGCGGGGGCGCCTCCTACAATGAGCAGTTCTTC. Protein sequence: CASSINSGGASYNEQFF.

The table lists this clone with a count of one. The rearrangement uses TRBV9 and TRBJ1-2, with D perhaps TRBD1 (6 bases). Trimming stripped 3 bases from V and 8 bases from J, with 8 bases between. The CDR3 consists of 11 residues. Germline values: CDR1 SGDLS, CDR2 YYNGEE. The CDR3 DNA reads as TGTGCCAGCAGCGCAGGGGCGGGCTACACCTTC. Its translation is CASSAGAGYTF.

This clone was seen once. The chain is built from TRBV27 and TRBJ1-5; possible D gene TRBD1, 5 bases. Germline V lookup: CDR1 MNHEY, CDR2 SMNVEV (reference sequence). Trimming cost V 3 bases and J 5 bases, with 14 bases left between them. The CDR3 spans 15 residues. CDR3 sequence: CASSLIKDTHQPQHF. In nucleotides, the CDR3 is TGTGCCAGCAGTTTGATTAAGGACACCCATCAGCCCCAGCATTTT.

The chain has TRBV4-1 and TRBJ2-2; D remains unclear. The V end lost 2 bases, the J end lost 6 bases, and 7 bases lay between the germline ends. CDR3 length equals 13 residues. Germline CDR1 is MGHRA and CDR2 is YSYEKL. The CDR3 region is CASSQQQAGELFF. CDR3 sequence (DNA): TGCGCCAGCAGCCAACAACAAGCCGGGGAGCTGTTTTTT.

The chain is built from TRBV6-5 and TRBJ1-2; 11 positions agree with TRBD1. V was pared by 6 bases and J by 8 bases, with 8 bases of the junction left unmatched. This CDR3 has 14 amino acids. The germline CDR1 and CDR2 sequences are MNHEY and SVGAGI. The CDR3 DNA reads TGTGCCAGCAGCCCTGGACAGGGGGCGCGAGGCTACACCTTC. This sequence encodes CASSPGQGARGYTF.

The chain links TRBV10-3 to TRBJ1-1; the D is unclear. V lost 2 bases and J lost 3, with 16 bases in between. Germline V gene lookup returns CDR1 ENHRY and CDR2 SYGVKD. The CDR3 is 16 amino acids. The CDR3 coding sequence is TGTGCCATCAGTGAGGCCGGGTTGGGGAGTTACACTGAAGCTTTCTTT. This sequence encodes CAISEAGLGSYTEAFF.

The J gene is TRBJ1-6, the V gene TRBV10-2; no firm D call. Germline CDR1 and CDR2: WSHSY and SAAADI. The V end was cut by 0 bases, the J end by 6 bases, with 15 bases between. CDR3 size: 17 residues. The DNA for the CDR3 is TGCGCCAGCAGTGAGTCGCTAGTAGAGGGAACTAATTCACCCCTCCACTTT. Amino acids: CASSESLVEGTNSPLHF.

The chain carries TRBV19 and TRBJ1-5; D possibly corresponds to TRBD1 (5 bases). The germline CDR1 and CDR2 sequences are LNHDA and SQIVND (reference sequence). The CDR3 consists of 14 residues. The V and J ends lost 6 bases and 5 bases respectively, with 14 bases between them. The CDR3 protein is CASSTGGRDQPQHF. The CDR3 DNA follows: TGTGCCAGTAGCACGGGGGGTCGTGATCAGCCCCAGCATTTT.

The genes are TRBV5-1 and TRBJ1-2; TRBD1 agrees at 7 bases. The CDR3 totals 14 residues. V dropped 0 bases and J dropped 8; count of bases not matched to a gene: 7. Germline-derived CDR1 and CDR2 are SGHRS and YFSETQ. CDR3 in amino acids: CASSLEQGFEGYTF. DNA of the CDR3: TGCGCCAGCAGCTTGGAACAGGGGTTCGAGGGCTACACCTTC.

The rearrangement uses TRBV7-3 and TRBJ2-1; 8 bases are shared with TRBD2. The CDR3 has 15 residues. The ends lost 2 bases at V and 4 bases at J; junction bases unmatched: 4. The germline gives CDR1 SGHTA, CDR2 FQGTGA. The CDR3 here is CASSLGGGLYNEQFF. The CDR3 DNA reads TGTGCCAGCAGCTTAGGCGGGGGGTTATACAATGAGCAGTTCTTC.

The chain carries TRBV7-9 and TRBJ1-3; no firm D call. Germline lookup yields CDR1 SEHNR and CDR2 FQNEAQ (reference sequence). The germline V and J ends were trimmed by 4 bases and 4 bases, with 8 bases remaining between them. There are 13 residues in the CDR3. CDR3 nucleotides: TGTGCCAGCAGCTCCCTCGTGGGAAACACCATATATTTT. Translating it yields CASSSLVGNTIYF.

V and J are TRBV4-1 and TRBJ2-5, with D possibly matching TRBD1 (6 bases). The germline V and J ends were trimmed by 0 bases and 4 bases, with 9 bases remaining between them. CDR3 length equals 14 residues. Germline CDR1 is MGHRA and CDR2 is YSYEKL. The CDR3 DNA sequence: TGCGCCAGCAGCCAAGAACAGGGTAGAGAGACCCAGTACTTC. It translates to CASSQEQGRETQYF.

This chain uses TRBV6-6 with TRBJ1-2; D is ambiguous. Trimming removed 5 bases from V and 2 bases from J, with 6 bases in between. CDR3 length: 12 amino acids. Germline-derived CDR1 and CDR2 are MNHNY and SVGAGI (reference sequence). The CDR3 loop reads CASSLSNYGYTF. As DNA, the CDR3 is TGTGCCAGCAGTCTCTCCAACTATGGCTACACCTTC.

This clone has only a few counts. The rearrangement uses TRBV5-6 and TRBJ1-1, with 7 bases identical to TRBD1. After removal of 4 bases from V and 7 bases from J, the junction contained 10 bases not matched to a gene. The CDR3 covers 14 residues. Germline CDR1 SGHDT, CDR2 YYEEEE. The CDR3 spells CASSPTGRHNEAFF. In DNA form, the CDR3 reads TGTGCCAGCAGCCCGACAGGGCGACATAATGAAGCTTTCTTT.

The gene calls are TRBV15 and TRBJ1-1; 7 positions agree with TRBD1. J lost 3 bases, V lost 1 base, and 8 bases had no gene match. Germline V gene data show CDR1 as LNHNV and CDR2 as YYDKDF (reference sequence). The length of the CDR3 is 16 residues. The CDR3 region is CATSRGRQGWDTEAFF. CDR3 nucleotides: TGTGCCACCAGCAGAGGTCGACAGGGTTGGGACACTGAAGCTTTCTTT. The full variable domain, in which reference TRBV15 and TRBJ1-1 provide the parts outside the CDR3, is DAMVIQNPRYQVTQFGKPVTLSCSQTLNHNVMYWYQQKSSQAPKLLFHYYDKDFNNEADTPDNFQSRRPNTSFCFLDIRSPGLGDTAMYLCATSRGRQGWDTEAFFGQGTRLTVV.

The chain employs TRBV4-2 and TRBJ2-3; D unclear. This CDR3 comprises 12 residues. Trimming shortened V by 4 bases and J by 2 bases, and 4 bases separated the two germline ends. The V gene's germline CDR1 is LGHNA and CDR2 YNFKEQ. CDR3 in DNA: TGTGCCAGCAGCCTCTCCACAGATACGCAGTATTTT. Amino acid sequence: CASSLSTDTQYF.

The chain has TRBV7-9 and TRBJ1-5; weak D call: TRBD1 (5 bases). CDR1 and CDR2 (germline): SEHNR, FQNEAQ (reference sequence). The V end lost 5 bases, the J end lost 0 bases, and 14 bases lay between the germline ends. CDR3 length equals 16 residues. Here the CDR3 reads CASSPPGGVSNQPQHF. For the CDR3, the DNA is TGTGCCAGCAGCCCTCCCGGAGGGGTTAGCAATCAGCCCCAGCATTTT.

The chain uses TRBV19 and TRBJ1-2, with 12 bases fitting TRBD1. Germline CDR1 LNHDA, CDR2 SQIVND (reference sequence). V was pared by 5 bases and J by 8 bases, with 9 bases of the junction left unmatched. The CDR3 length is 15 residues. The CDR3 loop reads CASSAWDRGRIGYTF. CDR3 DNA sequence: TGTGCCAGTAGTGCATGGGACAGGGGGCGAATCGGCTACACCTTC.

The chain couples TRBV25-1 to TRBJ2-1, with 11 bases fitting TRBD2. The CDR3 spans 15 residues. The trim removed 2 bases at V and 7 bases at J, leaving 4 bases unmatched. The germline CDR1 and CDR2 sequences are MGHDK and SYGVNS. CDR3 sequence (DNA): TGTGCCAGCAGTGAACTAGCGGGGGGTAGGAATGAGCAGTTCTTC. Its translation: CASSELAGGRNEQFF.

The chain links TRBV29-1 to TRBJ1-2; the match to TRBD1 covers 9 bases. Germline V CDR1 and CDR2: SQVTM, ANQGSEA. J gave up 4 bases and V 7 bases, and 7 bases lay outside the gene matches. This CDR3 region has 13 residues. The CDR3 nucleotides read TGCAGCGCATCGGGACAGGGAAGCTATGGCTACACCTTC. This gives the protein CSASGQGSYGYTF.

The V call is TRBV29-1, the J call TRBJ2-1, with 11 nucleotides matching TRBD2. Germline-derived CDR1 and CDR2 are SQVTM and ANQGSEA. The junction had 6 bases not matched to a gene; V was cut back by 0 bases and J by 5 bases. This CDR3 spans 16 amino acids. In nucleotides, the CDR3 is TGCAGCGTTGAAGAGCGGACTAGCGGGTGGGACAATGAGCAGTTCTTC. Translating it yields CSVEERTSGWDNEQFF.

The chain employs TRBV5-1 and TRBJ1-2, with D tentatively TRBD1 (6 bases). V was clipped by 6 bases and J by 4 bases, with 22 bases between them. This CDR3 is 16 amino acids long. The germline gives CDR1 SGHRS, CDR2 YFSETQ. As DNA, the CDR3 is TGCGCCAGCAAGCGGGGGGGGGCGCGTTTTGGCTATGGCTACACCTTC. Amino acids: CASKRGGARFGYGYTF.

The chain joins TRBV27 to TRBJ1-1, with D possibly TRBD1 on 5 matching bases. V gave up 2 bases and J gave up 4 bases, with 11 bases separating them. Looked up from germline, CDR1 is MNHEY and CDR2 is SMNVEV (reference sequence). The CDR3 has 14 residues. For the CDR3, the DNA is TGTGCCAGCAGTTTACCGGACATAAGCACTGAAGCTTTCTTT. This sequence encodes CASSLPDISTEAFF.

The chain uses TRBV9 and TRBJ2-5; TRBD2 might be the D (6 bases). The length of the CDR3 is 15 residues. Germline V gene sequence: CDR1 SGDLS, CDR2 YYNGEE. The V end was cut by 0 bases, the J end by 2 bases, with 11 bases between. The chain's CDR3 is CASSVAGTPQETQYF. The CDR3 region has the DNA TGTGCCAGCAGCGTAGCTGGGACTCCGCAAGAGACCCAGTACTTC.

CDR3 sequence reads: CASSEVSGVDEQYF. CDR3 nucleotide sequence: TGTGCCAGCAGTGAAGTGTCCGGAGTAGACGAGCAGTACTTC. The chain has TRBV6-1 and TRBJ2-7, with D unclear. Per the germline V gene, CDR1 is MNHNS and CDR2 is SASEGT. With 1 base removed from V and 5 bases from J, the gap between germline ends came to 12 bases. The CDR3 totals 14 residues.

This chain links TRBV29-1 with TRBJ1-1; TRBD1 might be the D (6 bases). This CDR3 has 11 residues. Between the trimmed V and J ends, which lost 6 bases and 11 bases, there was a span of 16 bases. Germline V gives CDR1 SQVTM, CDR2 ANQGSEA. CDR3: CSVTQGIVAFF. The DNA of the CDR3 is TGCAGCGTGACACAGGGTATTGTTGCTTTCTTT.